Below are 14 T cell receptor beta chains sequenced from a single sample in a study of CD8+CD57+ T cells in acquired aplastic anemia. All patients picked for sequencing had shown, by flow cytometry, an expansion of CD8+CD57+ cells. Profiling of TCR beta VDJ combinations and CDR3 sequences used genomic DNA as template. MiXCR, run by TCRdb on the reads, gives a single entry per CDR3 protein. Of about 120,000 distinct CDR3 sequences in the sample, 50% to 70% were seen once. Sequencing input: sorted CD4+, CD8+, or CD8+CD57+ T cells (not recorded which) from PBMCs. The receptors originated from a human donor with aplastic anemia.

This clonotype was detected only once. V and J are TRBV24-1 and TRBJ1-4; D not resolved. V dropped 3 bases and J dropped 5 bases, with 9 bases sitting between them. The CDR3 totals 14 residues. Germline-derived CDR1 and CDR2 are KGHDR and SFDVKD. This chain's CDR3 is CATSDTNRNEKLFF. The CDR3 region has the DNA TGTGCCACCAGTGATACGAATCGGAATGAAAAACTGTTTTTT.

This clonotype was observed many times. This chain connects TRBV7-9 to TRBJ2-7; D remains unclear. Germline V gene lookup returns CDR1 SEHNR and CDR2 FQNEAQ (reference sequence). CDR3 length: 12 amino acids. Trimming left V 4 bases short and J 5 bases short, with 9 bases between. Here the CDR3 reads CASSSPRDEQYF. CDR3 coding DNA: TGTGCCAGCAGCTCCCCCCGGGACGAGCAGTACTTC.

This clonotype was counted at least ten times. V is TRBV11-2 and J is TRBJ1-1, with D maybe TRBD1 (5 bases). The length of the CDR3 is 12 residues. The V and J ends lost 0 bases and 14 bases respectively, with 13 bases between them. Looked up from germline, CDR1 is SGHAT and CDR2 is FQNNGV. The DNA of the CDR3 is TGTGCCAGCAGCTTAGATTCGGGGGGAATGTTCTTT. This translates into CASSLDSGGMFF. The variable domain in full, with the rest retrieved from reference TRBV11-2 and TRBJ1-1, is EAGVAQSPRYKIIEKRQSVAFWCNPISGHATLYWYQQILGQGPKLLIQFQNNGVVDDSQLPKDRFSAERLKGVDSTLKIQPAKLEDSAVYLCASSLDSGGMFFGQGTRLTVV.

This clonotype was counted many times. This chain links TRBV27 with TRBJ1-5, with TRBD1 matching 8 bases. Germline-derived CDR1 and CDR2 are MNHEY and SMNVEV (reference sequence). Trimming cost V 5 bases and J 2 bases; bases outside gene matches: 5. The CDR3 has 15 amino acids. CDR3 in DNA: TGTGCCAGCAGTCCGGACAGGGCAGGCAATCAGCCCCAGCATTTT. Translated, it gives CASSPDRAGNQPQHF.

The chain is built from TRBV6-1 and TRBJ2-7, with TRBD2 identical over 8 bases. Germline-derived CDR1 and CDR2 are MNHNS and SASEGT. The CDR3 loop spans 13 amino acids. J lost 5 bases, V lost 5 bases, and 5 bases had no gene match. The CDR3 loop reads CASSRGRFDEQYF. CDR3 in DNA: TGTGCCAGCAGTCGCGGGAGGTTCGACGAGCAGTACTTC.

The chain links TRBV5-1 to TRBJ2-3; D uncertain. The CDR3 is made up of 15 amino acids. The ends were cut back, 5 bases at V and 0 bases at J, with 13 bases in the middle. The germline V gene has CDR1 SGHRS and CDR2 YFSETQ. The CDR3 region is CASRIRPTSTDTQYF. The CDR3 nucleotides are TGCGCCAGCAGAATACGTCCGACTAGCACAGATACGCAGTATTTT.

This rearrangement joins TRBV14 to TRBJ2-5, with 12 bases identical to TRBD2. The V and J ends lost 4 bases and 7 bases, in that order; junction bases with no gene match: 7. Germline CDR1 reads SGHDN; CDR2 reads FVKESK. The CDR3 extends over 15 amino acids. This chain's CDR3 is CASSLGLAGRGTQYF. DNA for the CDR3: TGTGCCAGCAGCCTCGGACTAGCGGGACGCGGGACCCAGTACTTC. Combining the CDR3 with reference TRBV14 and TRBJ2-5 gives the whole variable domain EAGVTQFPSHSVIEKGQTVTLRCDPISGHDNLYWYRRVMGKEIKFLLHFVKESKQDESGMPNNRFLAERTGGTYSTLKVQPAELEDSGVYFCASSLGLAGRGTQYFGPGTRLLVL.

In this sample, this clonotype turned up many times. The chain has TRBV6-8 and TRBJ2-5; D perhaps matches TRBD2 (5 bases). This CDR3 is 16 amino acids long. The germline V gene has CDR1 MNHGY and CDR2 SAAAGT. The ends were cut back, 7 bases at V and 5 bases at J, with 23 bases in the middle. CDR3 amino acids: CASIYVVASSRETQYF. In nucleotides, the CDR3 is TGTGCCAGCATATACGTGGTAGCGTCAAGTCGGGAGACCCAGTACTTC.

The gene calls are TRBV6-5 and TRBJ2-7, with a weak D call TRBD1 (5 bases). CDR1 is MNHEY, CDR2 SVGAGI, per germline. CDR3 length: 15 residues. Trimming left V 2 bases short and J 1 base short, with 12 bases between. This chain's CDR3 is CASSYGRGPSYEQYF. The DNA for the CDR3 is TGTGCCAGCAGTTACGGTAGGGGCCCTTCCTACGAGCAGTACTTC.

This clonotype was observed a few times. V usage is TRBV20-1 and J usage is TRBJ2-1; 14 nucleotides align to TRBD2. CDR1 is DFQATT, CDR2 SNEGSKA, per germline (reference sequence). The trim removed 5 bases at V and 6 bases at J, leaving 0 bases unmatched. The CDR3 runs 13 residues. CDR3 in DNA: TGCAGTGCTGGACTAGCGGGAGGCAATGAGCAGTTCTTC. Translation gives CSAGLAGGNEQFF.

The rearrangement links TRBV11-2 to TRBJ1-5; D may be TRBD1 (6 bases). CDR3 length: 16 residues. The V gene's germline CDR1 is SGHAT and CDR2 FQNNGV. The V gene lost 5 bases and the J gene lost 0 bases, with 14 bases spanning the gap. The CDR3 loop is CASSLRQVDSNQPQHF. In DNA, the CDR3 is TGTGCCAGCAGCCTCAGACAGGTGGATAGCAATCAGCCCCAGCATTTT.

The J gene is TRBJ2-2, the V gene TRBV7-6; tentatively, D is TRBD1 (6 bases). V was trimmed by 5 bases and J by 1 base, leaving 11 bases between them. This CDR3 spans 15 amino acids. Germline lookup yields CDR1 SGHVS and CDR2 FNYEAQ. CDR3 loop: CASSPGAGNTGELFF. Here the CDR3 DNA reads TGTGCCAGCAGCCCAGGGGCGGGGAACACCGGGGAGCTGTTTTTT.

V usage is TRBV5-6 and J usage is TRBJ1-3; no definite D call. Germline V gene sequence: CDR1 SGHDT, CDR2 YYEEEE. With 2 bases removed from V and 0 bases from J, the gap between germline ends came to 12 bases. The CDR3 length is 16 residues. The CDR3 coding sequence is TGTGCCAGCAGCTTCCTTGGGAGAAGCTCTGGAAACACCATATATTTT. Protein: CASSFLGRSSGNTIYF.

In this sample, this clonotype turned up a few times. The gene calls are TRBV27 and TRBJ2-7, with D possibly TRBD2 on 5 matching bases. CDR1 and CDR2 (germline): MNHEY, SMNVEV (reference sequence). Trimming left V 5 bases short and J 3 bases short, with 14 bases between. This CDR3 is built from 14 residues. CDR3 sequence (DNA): TGTGCCAGCAGTACTCGGACTCAGAACTACGAGCAGTACTTC. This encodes CASSTRTQNYEQYF.